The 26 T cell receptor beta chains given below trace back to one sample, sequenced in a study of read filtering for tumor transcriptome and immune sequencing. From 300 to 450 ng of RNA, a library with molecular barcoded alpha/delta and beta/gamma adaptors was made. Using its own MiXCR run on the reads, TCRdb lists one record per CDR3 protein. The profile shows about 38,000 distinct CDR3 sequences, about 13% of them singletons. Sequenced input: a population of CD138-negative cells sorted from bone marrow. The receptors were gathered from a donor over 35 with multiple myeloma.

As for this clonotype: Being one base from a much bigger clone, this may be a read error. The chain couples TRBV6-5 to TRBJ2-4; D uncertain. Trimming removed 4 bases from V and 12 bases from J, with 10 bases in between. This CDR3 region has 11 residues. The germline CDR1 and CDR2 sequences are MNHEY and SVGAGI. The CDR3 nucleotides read TGTGCCAGCAGTTCCCTAGGCACTCAGTACTTC. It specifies CASSSLGTQYF.

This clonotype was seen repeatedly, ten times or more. The CDR3 DNA reads as TGTGCCAGCAGCTCCCAGACAGGGGGCGGAGGCTACACCTTC. It codes for CASSSQTGGGGYTF. V and J are TRBV7-2 and TRBJ1-2; the match to TRBD1 covers 10 bases. The ends lost 4 bases at V and 8 bases at J; junction bases unmatched: 7. CDR1 and CDR2 (germline): SGHTA, FQGNSA. This CDR3 is built from 14 residues.

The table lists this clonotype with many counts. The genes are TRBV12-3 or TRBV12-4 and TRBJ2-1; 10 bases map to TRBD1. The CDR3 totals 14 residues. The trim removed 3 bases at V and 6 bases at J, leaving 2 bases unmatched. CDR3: CASSLRQGANEQFF. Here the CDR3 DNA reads TGTGCCAGCAGTTTGCGACAGGGGGCCAATGAGCAGTTCTTC.

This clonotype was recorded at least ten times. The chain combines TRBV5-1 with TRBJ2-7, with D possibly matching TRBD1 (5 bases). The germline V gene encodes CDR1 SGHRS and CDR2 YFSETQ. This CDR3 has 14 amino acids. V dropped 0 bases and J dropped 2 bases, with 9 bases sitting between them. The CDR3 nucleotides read TGCGCCAGCAGCTTGGACAGGCCCACCTACGAGCAGTACTTC. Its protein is CASSLDRPTYEQYF.

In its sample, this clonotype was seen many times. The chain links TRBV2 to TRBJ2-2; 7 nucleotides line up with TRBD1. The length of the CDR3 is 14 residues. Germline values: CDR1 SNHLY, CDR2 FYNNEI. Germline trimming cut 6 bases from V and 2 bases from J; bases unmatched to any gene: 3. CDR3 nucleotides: TGTGCCAGCAGGGGGGACAGAAACACCGGGGAGCTGTTTTTT. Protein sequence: CASRGDRNTGELFF.

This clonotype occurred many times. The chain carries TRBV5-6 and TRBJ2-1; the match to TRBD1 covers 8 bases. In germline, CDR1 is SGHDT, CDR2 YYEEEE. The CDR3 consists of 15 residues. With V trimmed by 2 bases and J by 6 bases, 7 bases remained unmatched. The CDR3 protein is CASSFIGQGGNEQFF. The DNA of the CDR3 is TGTGCCAGCAGCTTTATTGGACAGGGAGGCAATGAGCAGTTCTTC.

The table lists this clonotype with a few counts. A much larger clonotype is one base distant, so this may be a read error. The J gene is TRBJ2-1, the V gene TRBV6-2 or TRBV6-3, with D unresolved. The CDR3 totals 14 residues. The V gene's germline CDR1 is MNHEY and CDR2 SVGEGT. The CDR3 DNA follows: TGTACCAGCAGTCTAGACTCGGTTGTGAGTGAGCAGTTCTTC. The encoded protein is CTSSLDSVVSEQFF.

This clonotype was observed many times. The CDR3 DNA reads TGTGCCAGCAGCTCCCATCTGGGCAATGAGCAGTTCTTC. It codes for CASSSHLGNEQFF. The chain employs TRBV7-8 and TRBJ2-1; the D is unclear. The CDR3 length is 13 residues. Per the germline V gene, CDR1 is SGHVS and CDR2 is FQNEAQ. The ends were cut back, 4 bases at V and 6 bases at J, with 10 bases in the middle.

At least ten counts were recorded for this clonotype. The CDR3 nucleotides are TGCAGCGTTGAGTTCGGAGTGAACACTGAAGCTTTCTTT. Translating gives CSVEFGVNTEAFF. The chain carries TRBV29-1 and TRBJ1-1; no clear D. This CDR3 contains 13 residues. Germline values: CDR1 SQVTM, CDR2 ANQGSEA. V was trimmed by 3 bases and J by 0 bases, leaving 8 bases between them.

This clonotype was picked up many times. CDR3: CASSLGGTGGEQYF. The CDR3 DNA reads as TGCGCCAGCAGCTTGGGTGGGACCGGCGGGGAGCAGTACTTC. V is TRBV5-1 and J is TRBJ2-7; D may correspond to TRBD1 or TRBD2 (5 bases each). V dropped 0 bases and J dropped 7 bases, with 14 bases sitting between them. The CDR3 has 14 amino acids. In germline, CDR1 is SGHRS, CDR2 YFSETQ.

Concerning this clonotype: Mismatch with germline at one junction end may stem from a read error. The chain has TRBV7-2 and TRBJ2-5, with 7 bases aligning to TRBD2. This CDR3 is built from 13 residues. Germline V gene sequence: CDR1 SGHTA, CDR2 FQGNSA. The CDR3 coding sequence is TGCGCCCGCAGCCGCGGGAGAGAAGAGACCCAGTACTTC. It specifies CARSRGREETQYF.

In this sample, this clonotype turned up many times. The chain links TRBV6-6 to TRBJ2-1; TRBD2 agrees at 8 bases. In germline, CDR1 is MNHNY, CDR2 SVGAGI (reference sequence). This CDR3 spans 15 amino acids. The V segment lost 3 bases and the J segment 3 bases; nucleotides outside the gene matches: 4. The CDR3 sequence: CASSYTLAVYNEQFF. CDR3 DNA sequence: TGTGCCAGCAGTTATACACTAGCGGTCTACAATGAGCAGTTCTTC.

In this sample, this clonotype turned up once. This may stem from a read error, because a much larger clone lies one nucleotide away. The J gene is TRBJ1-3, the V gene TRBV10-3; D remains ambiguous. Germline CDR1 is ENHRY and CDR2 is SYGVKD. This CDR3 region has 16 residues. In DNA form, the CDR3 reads TGTGCCATCGGTGAGTCCGATTTGGTTTATGGAAACACCATATATTTT. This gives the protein CAIGESDLVYGNTIYF.

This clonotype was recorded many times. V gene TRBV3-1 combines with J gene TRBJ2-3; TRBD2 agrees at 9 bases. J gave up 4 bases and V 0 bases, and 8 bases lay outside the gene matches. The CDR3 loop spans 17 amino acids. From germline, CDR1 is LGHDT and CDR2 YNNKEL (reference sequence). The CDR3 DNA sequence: TGTGCCAGCAGCCAAGATCTGGTAGCGGGAGCCCCAGATACGCAGTATTTT. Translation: CASSQDLVAGAPDTQYF.

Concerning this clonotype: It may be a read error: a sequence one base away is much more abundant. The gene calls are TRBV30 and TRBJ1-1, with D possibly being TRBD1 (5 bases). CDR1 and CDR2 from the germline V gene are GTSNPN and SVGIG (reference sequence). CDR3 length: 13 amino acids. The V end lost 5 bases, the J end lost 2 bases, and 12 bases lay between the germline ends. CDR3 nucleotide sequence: TGTGCCTGGGGAGGGCAGGGAAACACTGAAGCTTTCTTT. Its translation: CAWGGQGNTEAFF.

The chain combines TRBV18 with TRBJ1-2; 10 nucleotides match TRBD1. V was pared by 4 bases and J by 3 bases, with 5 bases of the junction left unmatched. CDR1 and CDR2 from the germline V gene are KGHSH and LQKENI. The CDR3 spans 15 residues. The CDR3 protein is CASSRETGGHYGYTF. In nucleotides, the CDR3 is TGTGCCAGCTCACGGGAGACAGGGGGCCACTATGGCTACACCTTC.

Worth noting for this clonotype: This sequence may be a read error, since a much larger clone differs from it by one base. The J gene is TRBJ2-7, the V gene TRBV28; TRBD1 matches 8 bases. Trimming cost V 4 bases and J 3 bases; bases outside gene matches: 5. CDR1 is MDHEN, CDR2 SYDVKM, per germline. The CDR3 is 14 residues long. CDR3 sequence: CASSSGTGSYEQYF. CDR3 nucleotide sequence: TGTGCCAGCAGTTCCGGGACAGGAAGCTACGAGCAGTACTTC.

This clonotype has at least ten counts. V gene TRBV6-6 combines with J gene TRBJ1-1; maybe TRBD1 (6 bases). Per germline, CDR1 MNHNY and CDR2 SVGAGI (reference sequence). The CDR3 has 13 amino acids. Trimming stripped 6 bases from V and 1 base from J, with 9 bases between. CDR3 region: CASRNRENTEAFF. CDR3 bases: TGTGCCAGCAGAAACAGGGAGAACACTGAAGCTTTCTTT.

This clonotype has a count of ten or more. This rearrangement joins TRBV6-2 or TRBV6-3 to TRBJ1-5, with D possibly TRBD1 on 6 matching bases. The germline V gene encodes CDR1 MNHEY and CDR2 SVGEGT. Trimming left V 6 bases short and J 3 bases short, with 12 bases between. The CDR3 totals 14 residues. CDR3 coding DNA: TGTGCCAGCAGGGGGGCACAGAACAATCAGCCCCAGCATTTT. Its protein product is CASRGAQNNQPQHF.

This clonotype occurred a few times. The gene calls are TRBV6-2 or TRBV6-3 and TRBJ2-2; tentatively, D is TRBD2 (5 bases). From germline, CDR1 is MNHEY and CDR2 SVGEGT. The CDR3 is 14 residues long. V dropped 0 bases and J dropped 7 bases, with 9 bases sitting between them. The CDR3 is CASSYSRVGGELFF. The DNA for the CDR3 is TGTGCCAGCAGTTACTCGAGGGTAGGCGGGGAGCTGTTTTTT.

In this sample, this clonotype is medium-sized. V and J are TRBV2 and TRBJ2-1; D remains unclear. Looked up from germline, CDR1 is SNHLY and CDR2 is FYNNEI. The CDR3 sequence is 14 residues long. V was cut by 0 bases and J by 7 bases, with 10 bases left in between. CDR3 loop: CASSEAPRRNEQFF. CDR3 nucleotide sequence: TGTGCCAGCAGTGAAGCCCCTAGGCGAAATGAGCAGTTCTTC.

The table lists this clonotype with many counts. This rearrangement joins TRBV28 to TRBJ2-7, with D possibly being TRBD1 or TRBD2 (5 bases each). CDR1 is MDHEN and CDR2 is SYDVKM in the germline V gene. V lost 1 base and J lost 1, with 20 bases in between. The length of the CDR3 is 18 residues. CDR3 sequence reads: CASSLSVALGDPSYEQYF. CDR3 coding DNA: TGTGCCAGCAGTTTATCGGTTGCGTTGGGGGACCCGTCCTACGAGCAGTACTTC.

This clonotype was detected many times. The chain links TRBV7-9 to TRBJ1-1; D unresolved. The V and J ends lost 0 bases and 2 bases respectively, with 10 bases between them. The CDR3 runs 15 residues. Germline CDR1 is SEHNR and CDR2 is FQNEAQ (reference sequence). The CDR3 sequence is CASSLAANDNTEAFF. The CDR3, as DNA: TGTGCCAGCAGCTTAGCCGCTAACGATAACACTGAAGCTTTCTTT. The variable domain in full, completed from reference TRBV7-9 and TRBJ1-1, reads DTGVSQNPRHKITKRGQNVTFRCDPISEHNRLYWYRQTLGQGPEFLTYFQNEAQLEKSRLLSDRFSAERPKGSFSTLEIQRTEQGDSAMYLCASSLAANDNTEAFFGQGTRLTVV.

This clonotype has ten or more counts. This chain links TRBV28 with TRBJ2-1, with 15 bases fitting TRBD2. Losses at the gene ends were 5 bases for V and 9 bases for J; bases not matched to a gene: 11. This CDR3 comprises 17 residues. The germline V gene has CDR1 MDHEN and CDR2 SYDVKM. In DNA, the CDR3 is TGTGCCAGCAGTCCCAGGACTAGCGGGAGGGCGAGGGGTGAGCAGTTCTTC. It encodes CASSPRTSGRARGEQFF.

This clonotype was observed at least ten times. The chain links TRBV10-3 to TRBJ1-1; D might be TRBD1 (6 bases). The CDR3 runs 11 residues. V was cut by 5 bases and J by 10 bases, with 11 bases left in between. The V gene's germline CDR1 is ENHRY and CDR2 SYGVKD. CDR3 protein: CAISSRGSAFF. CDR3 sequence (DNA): TGTGCCATCAGTAGCAGGGGCTCAGCTTTCTTT.

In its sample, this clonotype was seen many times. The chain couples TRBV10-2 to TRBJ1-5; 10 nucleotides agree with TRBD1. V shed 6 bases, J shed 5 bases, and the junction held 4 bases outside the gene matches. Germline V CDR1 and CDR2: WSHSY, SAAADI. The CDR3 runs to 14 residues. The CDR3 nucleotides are TGCGCCAGCAGGGGACAGGGGAGTTATCAGCCCCAGCATTTT. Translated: CASRGQGSYQPQHF.